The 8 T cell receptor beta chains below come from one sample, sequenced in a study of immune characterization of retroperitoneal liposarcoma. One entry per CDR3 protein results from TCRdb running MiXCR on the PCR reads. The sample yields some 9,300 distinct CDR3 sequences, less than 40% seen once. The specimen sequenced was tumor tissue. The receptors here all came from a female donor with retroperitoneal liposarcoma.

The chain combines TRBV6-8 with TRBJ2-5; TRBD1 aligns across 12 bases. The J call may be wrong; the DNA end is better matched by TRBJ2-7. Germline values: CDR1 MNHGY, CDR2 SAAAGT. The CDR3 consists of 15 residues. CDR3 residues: CASRPGQGASYEQYF. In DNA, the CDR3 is TGTGCCAGCAGACCGGGACAGGGGGCATCCTACGAGCAGTACTTC.

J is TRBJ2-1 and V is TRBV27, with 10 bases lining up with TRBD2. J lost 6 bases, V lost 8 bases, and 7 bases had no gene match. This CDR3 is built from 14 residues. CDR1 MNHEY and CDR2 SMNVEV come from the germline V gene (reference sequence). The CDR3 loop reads CASGLAGEGNEQFF. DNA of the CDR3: TGTGCCAGCGGGCTAGCGGGAGAGGGCAATGAGCAGTTCTTC.

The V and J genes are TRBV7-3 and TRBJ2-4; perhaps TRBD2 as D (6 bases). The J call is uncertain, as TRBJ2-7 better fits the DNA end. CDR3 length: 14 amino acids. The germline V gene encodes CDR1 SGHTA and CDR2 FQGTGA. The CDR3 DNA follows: TGTGCCAGCAGCCCCCAACGGGGGTCCTACGAGCAGTACTTC. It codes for CASSPQRGSYEQYF.

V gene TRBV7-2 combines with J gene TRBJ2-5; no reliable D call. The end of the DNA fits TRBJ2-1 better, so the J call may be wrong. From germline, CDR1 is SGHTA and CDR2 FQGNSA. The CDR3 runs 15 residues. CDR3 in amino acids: CASSLGGSRRNEQFF. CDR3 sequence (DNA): TGTGCCAGCAGCTTAGGAGGTTCCAGGCGAAATGAGCAGTTCTTC.

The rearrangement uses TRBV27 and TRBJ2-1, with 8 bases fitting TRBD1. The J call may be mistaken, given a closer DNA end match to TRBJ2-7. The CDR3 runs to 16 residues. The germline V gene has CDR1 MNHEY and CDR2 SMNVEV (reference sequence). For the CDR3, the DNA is TGTGCCAGCGTAATAACAGGGGGTATCTCCTACAATGAGCAGTACTTC. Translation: CASVITGGISYNEQYF.

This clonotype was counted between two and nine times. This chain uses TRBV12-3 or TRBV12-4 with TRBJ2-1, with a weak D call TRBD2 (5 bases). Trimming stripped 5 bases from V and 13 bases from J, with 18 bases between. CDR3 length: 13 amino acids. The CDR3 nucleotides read TGTGCCAGCAGTCTGGAGGTAGGGCAGACCCAGTTCTTC. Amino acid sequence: CASSLEVGQTQFF.

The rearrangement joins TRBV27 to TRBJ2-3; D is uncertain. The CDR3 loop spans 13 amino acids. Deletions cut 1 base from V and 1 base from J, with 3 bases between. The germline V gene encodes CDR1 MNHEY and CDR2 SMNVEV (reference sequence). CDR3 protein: CASSLYGTDTQYF. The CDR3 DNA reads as TGTGCCAGCAGTTTATACGGCACAGATACGCAGTATTTT.

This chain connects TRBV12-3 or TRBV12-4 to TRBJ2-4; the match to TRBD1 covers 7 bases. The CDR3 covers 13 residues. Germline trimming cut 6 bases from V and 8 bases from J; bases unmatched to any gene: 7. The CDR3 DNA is TGTGCCAGCAGCAGTAGGGGGCGGGACATTCAGTACTTC. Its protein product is CASSSRGRDIQYF.